This T cell receptor (beta chain) was captured in a study of T cells in Graves' hyperthyroidism and ophthalmopathy. The CDR3 covers 14 residues. Trimming stripped 2 bases from V and 5 bases from J, with 15 bases between. The V gene's germline CDR1 is DFQATT and CDR2 SNEGSKA (reference sequence). It was RNA transcripts that yielded the amplified TCR beta CDR3 regions. Initially, a first-round RT-PCR of the TCR CDR3 employed the HTBI primer set. TCRdb re-analysed the multiplex PCR reads in MiXCR, keeping a single row per CDR3 protein. The table records 600,000 to 700,000 distinct CDR3 sequences, roughly 14% of them present only once.

The specimen sequenced was blood. This chain joins TRBV20-1 and TRBJ2-5; no firm D call. The receptor's source is a woman aged 40 to 50 with Graves' ophthalmopathy. CDR3 nucleotides: TGCAGTGCTAGAAAACCAACACATGGGGAGACCCAGTACTTC. Protein product: CSARKPTHGETQYF.